This T cell receptor beta chain is drawn from a study of CD4 T cells in relation to SARS-CoV-2 and coronaviruses. Looking at the study overall: Median patient age was approximately 38 years, spanning 21 to 72 years.

Method: immunoSEQ multiplex PCR; TCRdb's copy keeps in-frame clones and lacks some. This repertoire shows 30,000 to 45,000 clones, 85% to 90% found once; its top ten account for 9% to 9.5%. In this sample, this clone turned up once. Its matching antigen is unknown. Germline V CDR1 and CDR2: SGHRS, YFSETQ. The CDR3 sequence is 13 residues long. The V gene lost 0 bases and the J gene lost 1 base, with 4 bases spanning the gap. Whole-study results and caveats: In 55% to 75% of donors, memory CD4+ clonotypes crossrecognized SARS-CoV-2 and at least one common cold coronavirus spike.

CD4 enrichment then naive enrichment separated naive from memory CD4+ cells. The chain joins TRBV5-1 to TRBJ2-5; no clear D. The sequencing input was memory CD4+ T cells from PBMCs. The receptor was derived from an adult with COVID-19. The CDR3 sequence: CASSLGTQETQYF. In DNA, the CDR3 is TGCGCCAGCAGCTTGGGCACCCAAGAGACCCAGTACTTC. Drawing the rest from reference TRBV5-1 and TRBJ2-5, the complete variable domain is KAGVTQTPRYLIKTRGQQVTLSCSPISGHRSVSWYQQTPGQGLQFLFEYFSETQRNKGNFPGRFSGRQFSNSRSEMNVSTLELGDSALYLCASSLGTQETQYFGPGTRLLVL.